The sequence of this T cell receptor (beta chain) was determined in a study of preoperative IRX-2 immunotherapy in early breast cancer. The treatment: preoperative locoregional IRX-2 cytokine immunotherapy. The repertoire was sequenced with immunoSEQ multiplex PCR; TCRdb's copy has only in-frame clones and lacks some. The table has roughly 93,000 clones, 86% seen once. CDR3 length: 16 amino acids. Germline CDR1 reads ENHRY; CDR2 reads SYGVKD. Trimming took off 0 bases at V and 1 base at J, with 9 bases between the two ends. The material sequenced was tumor tissue, taken after IRX-2 immunotherapy. The origin of this receptor is a human donor with breast cancer. This chain connects TRBV10-3 to TRBJ2-2; no definite D call. The CDR3: CAISESWGENTGELFF. The CDR3, as DNA: TGTGCCATCAGTGAGTCGTGGGGTGAGAACACCGGGGAGCTGTTTTTT.